The present T cell receptor (beta chain) was sequenced within a study of cytomegalovirus exposure and HLA in healthy donors. With respect to this clone: Antigen unknown.

General study findings and limits: Later, an analysis found that common viral pathogens appeared to be linked with several of the most significant clusters. Presence/absence analyses treated sequencing depth as roughly uniform across donors. As a later analysis revealed, most CMV-associated TCR beta chains appeared HLA-restricted.

V lost 2 bases to trimming and J lost 2 bases; unmatched junction nucleotides: 3. CDR3 size: 14 residues. Germline V gene sequence: CDR1 PRHDT, CDR2 FYEKMQ (reference sequence). PCR used 60 Vbeta primers and 13 Jbeta primers. Method: immunoSEQ multiplex PCR; TCRdb's copy keeps in-frame clones and lacks some. The sample holds 150,000 to 200,000 clones, 84% seen once. V gene TRBV13 combines with J gene TRBJ2-7; 7 bases agree with TRBD2. This TCR derives from a boy between 10 and 17 years old in good health and CMV-seronegative. Input material: PBMCs. CDR3 amino acids: CASSLRGDAYEQYF. The CDR3 DNA reads TGTGCCAGCAGCTTACGGGGGGACGCCTACGAGCAGTACTTC.